The TCR beta chain described here comes from a study of blood T cells in healthy people across ages. The study's findings and limits: A greater number of naive CD4+ cells and higher diversity distinguished long-lived donors from aged donors. Among T cells, TCR beta diversity per million cells dropped roughly linearly as age rose.

For every donor, a draw yielded approximately 9.8 milliliters of peripheral blood. Isolating PBMCs gave at least 6.5 million of these cells per sample. Turning to this clonotype: What it binds is unknown.

This CDR3 region has 16 residues. Trimming shortened V by 6 bases and J by 7 bases, and 24 bases separated the two germline ends. Germline CDR1 and CDR2: SNHLY and FYNNEI. Combining a sample-barcoded 5' primer with a J-beta primer mix, a second PCR ran for 7 to 11 cycles. TCRdb processed the 5' RACE reads anew with MiXCR; each CDR3 protein has one entry. The repertoire holds roughly 1,800,000 distinct CDR3 sequences, with 49% as singletons. The receptor's source is a woman in her thirties or forties in good health. The sequencing input was blood. This chain connects TRBV2 to TRBJ1-2; D uncertain. CDR3 in amino acids: CASRYTKNRPRLGYTF. As DNA, the CDR3 is TGTGCCAGCAGGTATACCAAAAACAGACCCAGACTTGGCTACACCTTC.